These 14 T cell receptor beta chains were all obtained from the same sample, sequenced in a study of T cells after yellow fever vaccination. TCRdb itself ran the 5' RACE reads through MiXCR, one entry per CDR3 protein. The table shows 450,000 to 650,000 distinct CDR3 sequences, with about 14% occurring only once. The material was PBMCs, obtained on the day of the yellow fever booster vaccination. The receptors originated from a man aged 30 to 45 who received the YFV17D yellow fever vaccine.

The chain carries TRBV28 and TRBJ1-2; no firm D call. Germline V gene sequence: CDR1 MDHEN, CDR2 SYDVKM. The ends were cut back, 6 bases at V and 4 bases at J, with 15 bases in the middle. This CDR3 region has 14 residues. CDR3: CASRPRRRFYGYTF. CDR3 nucleotides: TGTGCCAGCAGACCCCGTAGGCGCTTCTATGGCTACACCTTC.

This rearrangement joins TRBV9 to TRBJ2-3, with TRBD1 matching over 7 bases. This CDR3 comprises 15 residues. CDR1 and CDR2 from the germline V gene are SGDLS and YYNGEE. The V gene end was trimmed by 4 bases and the J gene end by 2 bases; junction bases not matched to a gene: 7. The CDR3 spells CASSQTGIYTDTQYF. DNA for the CDR3: TGTGCCAGCAGCCAGACAGGGATATACACAGATACGCAGTATTTT.

This clonotype was observed a few times. This rearrangement joins TRBV30 to TRBJ2-6, with D maybe TRBD1 (5 bases). The CDR3 covers 14 residues. Germline V lookup: CDR1 GTSNPN, CDR2 SVGIG (reference sequence). V gave up 5 bases and J gave up 0 bases, with 8 bases separating them. CDR3 loop: CAWATVSGANVLTF. In DNA form, the CDR3 reads TGTGCCTGGGCGACAGTCTCTGGGGCCAACGTCCTGACTTTC.

This chain uses TRBV20-1 with TRBJ2-5; TRBD2 matches at 7 bases. Germline-derived CDR1 and CDR2 are DFQATT and SNEGSKA (reference sequence). CDR3 length equals 16 residues. V gave up 6 bases and J gave up 2 bases; unmatched junction bases: 15. The CDR3 loop reads CSAAEPLGTKQETQYF. CDR3 sequence (DNA): TGCAGTGCCGCCGAACCCCTGGGGACTAAGCAAGAGACCCAGTACTTC.

This clonotype turned up a few times. V and J are TRBV5-1 and TRBJ2-5, with D unclear. The CDR3 is 13 residues long. V lost 0 bases and J lost 4, with 7 bases in between. Germline V gives CDR1 SGHRS, CDR2 YFSETQ. The CDR3 nucleotides are TGCGCCAGCAGCTTGGTGGCCCGAGAGACCCAGTACTTC. Its translation is CASSLVARETQYF.

This clonotype was counted between two and nine times. The rearrangement uses TRBV7-2 and TRBJ2-7; no definite D call. This CDR3 is built from 14 residues. Trimming cost V 4 bases and J 4 bases, with 14 bases left between them. Looked up from germline, CDR1 is SGHTA and CDR2 is FQGNSA. This chain's CDR3 is CASSWRGREYEQYF. The CDR3 nucleotides are TGTGCCAGCAGCTGGAGAGGCAGAGAGTACGAGCAGTACTTC.

The chain joins TRBV28 to TRBJ1-4; D is possibly TRBD1 (6 bases). Trimming stripped 1 base from V and 4 bases from J, with 13 bases between. The CDR3 length is 16 residues. Germline V gene data show CDR1 as MDHEN and CDR2 as SYDVKM. CDR3 nucleotides: TGTGCCAGCAGTTTATCGTTAGGGGGTGGTAATGAAAAACTGTTTTTT. It specifies CASSLSLGGGNEKLFF. The full variable domain, in which reference TRBV28 and TRBJ1-4 provide the parts outside the CDR3, is DVKVTQSSRYLVKRTGEKVFLECVQDMDHENMFWYRQDPGLGLRLIYFSYDVKMKEKGDIPEGYSVSREKKERFSLILESASTNQTSMYLCASSLSLGGGNEKLFFGSGTQLSVL.

The CDR3 sequence is CASSQDRGSWQPQHF. CDR3 DNA sequence: TGCGCCAGCAGCCAAGATCGGGGATCATGGCAGCCCCAGCATTTT. The chain recombines TRBV4-3 with TRBJ1-5, with D hard to call. With 0 bases removed from V and 7 bases from J, the gap between germline ends came to 13 bases. The CDR3 spans 15 residues. Germline CDR1 LGHNA, CDR2 YSLEER.

The chain couples TRBV7-2 to TRBJ2-7; D may be TRBD2 (6 bases). Germline CDR1 reads SGHTA; CDR2 reads FQGNSA. Trimming took 6 bases from V and 3 from J, leaving 18 bases between them. The CDR3 runs to 15 residues. CDR3 residues: CASSLPGTPLYEQYF. Written as DNA, the CDR3 is TGTGCCAGCAGTTTACCCGGGACTCCTCTCTACGAGCAGTACTTC.

V is TRBV7-2 and J is TRBJ1-1; D gene uncertain. The CDR3 spans 15 residues. CDR1 is SGHTA, CDR2 FQGNSA, per germline. V lost 2 bases and J 0 bases, leaving 10 bases between the germline ends. The CDR3 DNA is TGTGCCAGCAGCTTACTTGTCATATTGAACACTGAAGCTTTCTTT. It encodes CASSLLVILNTEAFF.

This clonotype was detected a few times. V usage is TRBV12-3 or TRBV12-4 and J usage is TRBJ2-1; 9 bases align to TRBD2. The CDR3 is 15 amino acids. The V and J ends lost 2 bases and 6 bases, in that order; junction bases with no gene match: 5. CDR3 sequence (DNA): TGTGCCAGCAGTTTATCAGCGGGAGGTGGCAATGAGCAGTTCTTC. Encoded protein: CASSLSAGGGNEQFF.

This clonotype was found a few times. The chain uses TRBV9 and TRBJ2-7; D unclear. The CDR3 is 15 residues long. The germline CDR1 and CDR2 sequences are SGDLS and YYNGEE. V dropped 0 bases and J dropped 3 bases, with 13 bases sitting between them. CDR3 nucleotide sequence: TGTGCCAGCAGCGTAGGCGTTGCGGAGAGCTACGAGCAGTACTTC. Its translation: CASSVGVAESYEQYF.

This sequence joins TRBV5-4 and TRBJ2-7, with a tentative D call TRBD2 (6 bases). Trimming left V 0 bases short and J 6 bases short, with 22 bases between. CDR3 length equals 17 residues. From germline, CDR1 is SGHNT and CDR2 YYREEE (reference sequence). The CDR3 region has the DNA TGTGCCAGCAGCTTGGCCGGGAGTCCCGGGATTTCGGGCGAGCAGTACTTC. Its protein is CASSLAGSPGISGEQYF.

This clonotype was detected only a few times. V usage is TRBV9 and J usage is TRBJ2-7, with 7 bases aligning to TRBD2. Germline V gene lookup returns CDR1 SGDLS and CDR2 YYNGEE. The CDR3 runs to 15 residues. V dropped 3 bases and J dropped 7; count of bases not matched to a gene: 13. The CDR3 loop is CASSDAGRGGGEQYF. As DNA, the CDR3 is TGTGCCAGCAGCGATGCCGGTCGTGGGGGAGGGGAGCAGTACTTC.